This T cell receptor (beta chain) was identified in a study of T cell repertoires in cytomegalovirus infection. The wider study: Evidence of both CMV infection and a matching HLA type came from public TCR beta signatures.

Broader study findings: HLA-C-restricted, CMV-specific TCR beta clonotypes were dominant ex vivo. People with CMV and the relevant HLA were identified by cumulative public TCR beta family frequency.

MiXCR, run by TCRdb on the reads, gives a single entry per CDR3 protein. The sample has hundreds of thousands of distinct CDR3 sequences, roughly 26% seen once. Details on this clonotype: Its antigen is unidentified. Germline and junction disagree at one end, which may indicate a read error.

The sample taken for sequencing was CD8+ T cells from PBMCs. The receptor comes from a human donor in good health (CMV status not recorded). Some clones in this sample may be carry-over from other donors' samples.

The CDR3 coding sequence is TGTGCCAGCAGTTACTCTAGCGGGATGGAGCGGTTCTTC. Its protein product is CASSYSSGMERFF. The chain recombines TRBV6-6 with TRBJ2-1, with 8 bases identical to TRBD2. The CDR3 runs to 13 residues. The germline V gene encodes CDR1 MNHNY and CDR2 SVGAGI (reference sequence).